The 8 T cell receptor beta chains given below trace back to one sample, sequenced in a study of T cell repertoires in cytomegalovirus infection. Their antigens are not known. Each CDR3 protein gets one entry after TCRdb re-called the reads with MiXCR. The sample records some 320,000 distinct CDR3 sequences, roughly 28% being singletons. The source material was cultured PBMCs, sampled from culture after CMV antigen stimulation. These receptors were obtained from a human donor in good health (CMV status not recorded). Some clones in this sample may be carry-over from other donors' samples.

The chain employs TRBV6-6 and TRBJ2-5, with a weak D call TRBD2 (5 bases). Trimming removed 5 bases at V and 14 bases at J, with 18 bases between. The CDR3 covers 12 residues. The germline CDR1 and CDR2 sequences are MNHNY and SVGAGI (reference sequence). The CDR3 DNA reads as TGTGCCAGCAGTGCCAGCGGACTCCGCCCTTACTTC. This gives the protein CASSASGLRPYF.

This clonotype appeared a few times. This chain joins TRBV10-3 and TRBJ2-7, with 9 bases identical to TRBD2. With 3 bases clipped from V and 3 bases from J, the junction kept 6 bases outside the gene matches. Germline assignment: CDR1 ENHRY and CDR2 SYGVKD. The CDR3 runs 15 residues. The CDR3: CAISERSGRRYEQYF. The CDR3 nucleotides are TGTGCCATCAGTGAAAGGAGCGGGAGGCGCTACGAGCAGTACTTC.

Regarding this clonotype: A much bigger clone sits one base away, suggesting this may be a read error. The CDR3, as DNA: TGCAGTGCTAGGCCGTCGACTAGCGGGGCAGTGGAGACCCAGTACTTC. Translation gives CSARPSTSGAVETQYF. The J gene is TRBJ2-5, the V gene TRBV20-1; 11 positions agree with TRBD2. V was pared by 3 bases and J by 5 bases, with 11 bases of the junction left unmatched. This CDR3 spans 16 amino acids. The germline gives CDR1 DFQATT, CDR2 SNEGSKA (reference sequence).

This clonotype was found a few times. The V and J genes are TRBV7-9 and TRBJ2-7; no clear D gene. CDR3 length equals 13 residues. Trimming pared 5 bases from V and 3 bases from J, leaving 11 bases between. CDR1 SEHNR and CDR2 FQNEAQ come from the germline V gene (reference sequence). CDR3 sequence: CASSPRVVYEQYF. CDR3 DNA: TGTGCCAGCAGCCCCCGGGTCGTCTACGAGCAGTACTTC.

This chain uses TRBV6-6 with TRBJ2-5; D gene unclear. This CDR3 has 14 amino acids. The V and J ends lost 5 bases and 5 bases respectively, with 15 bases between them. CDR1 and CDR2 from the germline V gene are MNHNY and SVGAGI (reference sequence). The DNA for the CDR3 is TGTGCCAGCAGTGCCCACATTGCGAGCGAGACCCAGTACTTC. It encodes CASSAHIASETQYF.

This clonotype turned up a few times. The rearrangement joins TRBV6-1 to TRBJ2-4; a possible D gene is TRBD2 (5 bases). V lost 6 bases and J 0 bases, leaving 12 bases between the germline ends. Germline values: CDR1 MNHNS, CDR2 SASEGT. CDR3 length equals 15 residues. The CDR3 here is CASSPAGLAKNIQYF. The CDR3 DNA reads TGTGCCAGCAGCCCCGCGGGTTTAGCCAAAAACATTCAGTACTTC.

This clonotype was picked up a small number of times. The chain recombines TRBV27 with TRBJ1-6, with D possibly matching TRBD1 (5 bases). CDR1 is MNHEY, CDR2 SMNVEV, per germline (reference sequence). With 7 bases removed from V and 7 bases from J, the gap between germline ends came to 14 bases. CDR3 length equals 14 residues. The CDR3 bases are TGTGCCAGCATGAGGGCAGGGAAGAATTCACCCCTCCACTTT. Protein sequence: CASMRAGKNSPLHF.

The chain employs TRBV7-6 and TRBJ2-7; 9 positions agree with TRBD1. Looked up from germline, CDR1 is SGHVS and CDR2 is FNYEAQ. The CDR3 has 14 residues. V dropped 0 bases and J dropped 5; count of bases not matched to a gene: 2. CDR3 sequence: CASSLADRGNEQYF. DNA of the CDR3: TGTGCCAGCAGCTTAGCGGACAGGGGAAACGAGCAGTACTTC.